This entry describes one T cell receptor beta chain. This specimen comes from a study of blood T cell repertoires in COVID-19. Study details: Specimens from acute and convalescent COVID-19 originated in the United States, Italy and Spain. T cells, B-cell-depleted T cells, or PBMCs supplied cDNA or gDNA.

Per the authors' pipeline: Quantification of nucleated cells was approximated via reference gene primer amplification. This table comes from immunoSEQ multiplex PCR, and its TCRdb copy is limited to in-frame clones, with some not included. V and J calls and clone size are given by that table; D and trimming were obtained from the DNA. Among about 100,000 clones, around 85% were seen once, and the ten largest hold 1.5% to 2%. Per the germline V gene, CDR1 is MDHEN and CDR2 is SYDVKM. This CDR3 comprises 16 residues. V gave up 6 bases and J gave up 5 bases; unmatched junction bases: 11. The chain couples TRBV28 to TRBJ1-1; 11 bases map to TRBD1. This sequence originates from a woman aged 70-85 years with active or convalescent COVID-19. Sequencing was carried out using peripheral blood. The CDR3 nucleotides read TGTGCCAGCAGCCCAGGGACAGGGGGTAGACGGACTGAAGCTTTCTTT. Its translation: CASSPGTGGRRTEAFF.